The 3 T cell receptor beta chains reported below all come from one sample, sequenced in a study of metastatic and nonmetastatic thyroid tumors. MiXCR re-clonotyped the PCR reads for TCRdb. The sample includes just over 40,000 clones, 11% of them seen just once. Thyroid surgery had not been preceded by any treatment in any patient. Input material: blood. Receptors originate from a female donor with papillary thyroid cancer or a benign thyroid nodule (not recorded which). Some clones in this sample may be carry-over from other donors' samples.

This clone was detected a few times. Just one base apart from a much larger clone, this may be a read error. The CDR3 end shows no conserved phenylalanine or tryptophan, and so a read error is likely. V gene TRBV19 combines with J gene TRBJ1-4; 8 bases line up with TRBD1. The CDR3 has 13 amino acids. From germline, CDR1 is LNHDA and CDR2 SQIVND (reference sequence). V was clipped by 8 bases and J by 8 bases; unmatched bases: 7. CDR3 sequence reads: CASGPGGSEKLFS. CDR3 sequence (DNA): TGTGCCAGTGGACCAGGGGGCTCGGAAAAACTGTTTTCT.

This clone appeared a few times. V and J are TRBV12-3 or TRBV12-4 and TRBJ2-1; a possible D gene is TRBD1 (5 bases). The CDR3 sequence is 14 residues long. Trimming pared 2 bases from V and 7 bases from J, leaving 12 bases between. CDR3 DNA sequence: TGTGCCAGCAGTTTACAAGGGGCTCGGAATGAGCAGTTCTTC. The encoded protein is CASSLQGARNEQFF.

On this clone: One end of the junction does not line up with germline, which may come from a read error. This sequence joins TRBV11-3 and TRBJ2-7; D perhaps matches TRBD1 (6 bases). Germline CDR1 reads SGHNT; CDR2 reads YENEEA. CDR3 length equals 13 residues. The chain's CDR3 is CASISGQDYEQYF. As DNA, the CDR3 is TGTGCCAGCATCTCGGGACAAGACTACGAGCAGTACTTT.